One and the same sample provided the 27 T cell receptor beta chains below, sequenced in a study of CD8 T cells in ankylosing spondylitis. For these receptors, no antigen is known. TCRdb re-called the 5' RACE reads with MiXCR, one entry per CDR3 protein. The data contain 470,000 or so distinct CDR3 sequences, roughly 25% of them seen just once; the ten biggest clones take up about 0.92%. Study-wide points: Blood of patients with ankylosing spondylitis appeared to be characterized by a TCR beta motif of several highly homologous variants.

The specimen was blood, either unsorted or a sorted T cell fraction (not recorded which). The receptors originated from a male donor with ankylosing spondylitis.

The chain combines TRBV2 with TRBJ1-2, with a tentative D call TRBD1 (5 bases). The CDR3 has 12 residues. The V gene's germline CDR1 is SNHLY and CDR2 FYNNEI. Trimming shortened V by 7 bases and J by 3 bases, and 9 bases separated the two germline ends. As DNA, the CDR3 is TGTGCCAGCACGGACACGGACTATGGCTACACCTTC. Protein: CASTDTDYGYTF. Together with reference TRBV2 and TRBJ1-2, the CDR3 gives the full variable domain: EPEVTQTPSHQVTQMGQEVILRCVPISNHLYFYWYRQILGQKVEFLVSFYNNEISEKSEIFDDQFSVERPDGSNFTLKIRSTKLEDSAMYFCASTDTDYGYTFGSGTRLTVV.

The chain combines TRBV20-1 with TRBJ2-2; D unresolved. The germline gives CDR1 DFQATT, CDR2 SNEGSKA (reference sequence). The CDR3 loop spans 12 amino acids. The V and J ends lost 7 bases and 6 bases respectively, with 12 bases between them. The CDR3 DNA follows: TGCAGTGTCCCAGGCTCGCCCGGGGAGCTGTTTTTT. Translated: CSVPGSPGELFF.

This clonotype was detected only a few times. Written as DNA, the CDR3 is TGCGCCAGCAGCTTTGGTAGCGGCAACACCGGGGAGCTGTTTTTT. Amino acid sequence: CASSFGSGNTGELFF. V and J are TRBV5-1 and TRBJ2-2, with D perhaps matching TRBD2 (6 bases). Trimming shortened V by 2 bases and J by 2 bases, and 10 bases separated the two germline ends. The CDR3 has 15 amino acids. CDR1 SGHRS and CDR2 YFSETQ come from the germline V gene.

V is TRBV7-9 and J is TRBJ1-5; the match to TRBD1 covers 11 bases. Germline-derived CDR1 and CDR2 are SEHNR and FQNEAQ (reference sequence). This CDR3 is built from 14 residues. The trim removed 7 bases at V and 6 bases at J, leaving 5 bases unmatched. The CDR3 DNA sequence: TGTGCCAGCACCAGGACAGGGGGCTCTCAGCCCCAGCATTTT. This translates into CASTRTGGSQPQHF.

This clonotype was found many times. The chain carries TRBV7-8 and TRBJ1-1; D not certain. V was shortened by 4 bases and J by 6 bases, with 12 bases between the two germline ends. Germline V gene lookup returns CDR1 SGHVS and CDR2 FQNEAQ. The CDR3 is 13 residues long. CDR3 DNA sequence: TGTGCCAGCAGCTCCCAGCGGGGAGCTGAAGCTTTCTTT. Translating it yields CASSSQRGAEAFF.

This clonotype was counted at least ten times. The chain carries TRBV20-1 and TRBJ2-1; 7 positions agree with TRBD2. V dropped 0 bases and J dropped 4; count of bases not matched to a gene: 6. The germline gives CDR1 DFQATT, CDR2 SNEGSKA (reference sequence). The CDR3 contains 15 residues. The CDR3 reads CSARDLAGAYNEQFF. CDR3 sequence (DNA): TGCAGTGCTAGAGACCTGGCGGGAGCTTACAATGAGCAGTTCTTC.

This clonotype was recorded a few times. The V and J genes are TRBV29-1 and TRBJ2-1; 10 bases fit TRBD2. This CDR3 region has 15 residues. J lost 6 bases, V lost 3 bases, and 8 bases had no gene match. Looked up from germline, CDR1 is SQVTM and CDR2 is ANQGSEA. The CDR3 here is CSVEGLATGGNEQFF. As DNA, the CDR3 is TGCAGCGTTGAGGGACTAGCGACCGGAGGCAATGAGCAGTTCTTC.

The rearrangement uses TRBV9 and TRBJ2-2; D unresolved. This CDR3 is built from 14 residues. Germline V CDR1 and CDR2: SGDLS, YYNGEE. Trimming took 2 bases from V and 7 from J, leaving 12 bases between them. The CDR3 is CASSVRVSYGELFF. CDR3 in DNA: TGTGCCAGCAGCGTTCGAGTATCATACGGGGAGCTGTTTTTT.

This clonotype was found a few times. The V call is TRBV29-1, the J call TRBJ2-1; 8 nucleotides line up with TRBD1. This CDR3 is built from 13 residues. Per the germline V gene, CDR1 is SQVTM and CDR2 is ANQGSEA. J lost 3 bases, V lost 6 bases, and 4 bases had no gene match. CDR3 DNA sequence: TGCAGCGTCCGGACAGGGCTCTACAATGAGCAGTTCTTC. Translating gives CSVRTGLYNEQFF.

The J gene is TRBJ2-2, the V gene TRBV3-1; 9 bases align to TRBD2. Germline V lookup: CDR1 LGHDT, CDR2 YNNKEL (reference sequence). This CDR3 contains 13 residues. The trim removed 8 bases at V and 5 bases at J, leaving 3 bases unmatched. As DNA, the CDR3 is TGTGCCAGCGGGCTAGCGGGAACCGGGGAGCTGTTTTTT. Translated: CASGLAGTGELFF.

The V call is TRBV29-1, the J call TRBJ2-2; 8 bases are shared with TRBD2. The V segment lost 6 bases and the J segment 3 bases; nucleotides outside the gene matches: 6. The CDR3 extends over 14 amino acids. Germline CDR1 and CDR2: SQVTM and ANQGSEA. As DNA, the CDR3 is TGCAGCGTCGTACTAGCGGAATACACCGGGGAGCTGTTTTTT. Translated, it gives CSVVLAEYTGELFF.

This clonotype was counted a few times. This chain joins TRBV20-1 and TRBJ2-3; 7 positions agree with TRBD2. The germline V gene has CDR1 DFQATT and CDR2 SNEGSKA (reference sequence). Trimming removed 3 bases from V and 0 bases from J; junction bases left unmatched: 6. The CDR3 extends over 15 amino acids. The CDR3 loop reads CSASRLAYSTDTQYF. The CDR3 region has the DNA TGCAGTGCTAGCAGACTAGCCTACAGCACAGATACGCAGTATTTT.

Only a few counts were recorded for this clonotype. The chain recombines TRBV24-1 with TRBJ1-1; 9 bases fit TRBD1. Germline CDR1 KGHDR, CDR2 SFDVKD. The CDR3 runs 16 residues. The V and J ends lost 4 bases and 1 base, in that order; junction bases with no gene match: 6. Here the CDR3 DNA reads TGTGCCACCAGTGACGACAGGGGGACGGGGAACACTGAAGCTTTCTTT. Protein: CATSDDRGTGNTEAFF.

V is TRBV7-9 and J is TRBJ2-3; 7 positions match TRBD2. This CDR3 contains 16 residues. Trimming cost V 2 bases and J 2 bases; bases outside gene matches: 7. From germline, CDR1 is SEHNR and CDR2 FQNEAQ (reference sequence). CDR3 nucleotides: TGTGCCAGCAGCTTACCGGGGGGAAGGCACACAGATACGCAGTATTTT. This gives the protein CASSLPGGRHTDTQYF.

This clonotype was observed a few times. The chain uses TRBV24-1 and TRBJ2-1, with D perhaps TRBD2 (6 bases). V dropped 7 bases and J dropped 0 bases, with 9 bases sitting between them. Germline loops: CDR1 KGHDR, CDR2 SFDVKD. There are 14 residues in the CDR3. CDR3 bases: TGTGCCACCAGAAACGGGGGCTCCTACAATGAGCAGTTCTTC. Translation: CATRNGGSYNEQFF.

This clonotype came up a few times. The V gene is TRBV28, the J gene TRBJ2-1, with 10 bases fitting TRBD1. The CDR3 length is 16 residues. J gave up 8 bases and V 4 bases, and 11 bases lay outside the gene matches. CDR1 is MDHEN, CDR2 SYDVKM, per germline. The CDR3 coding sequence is TGTGCCAGCAGTTCCCCCCGTGACAGGGGGCGGGATGAGCAGTTCTTC. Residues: CASSSPRDRGRDEQFF.

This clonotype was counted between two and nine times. The CDR3 DNA sequence: TGTGCCAGCAGCGCTACACTAGCGGGAGGTTCTGGCGATACGCAGTATTTT. Amino acid sequence: CASSATLAGGSGDTQYF. This chain uses TRBV9 with TRBJ2-3; TRBD2 aligns across 12 bases. From germline, CDR1 is SGDLS and CDR2 YYNGEE. The CDR3 has 17 amino acids. V shed 3 bases and J 6 bases; nucleotides not matched to a gene: 11.

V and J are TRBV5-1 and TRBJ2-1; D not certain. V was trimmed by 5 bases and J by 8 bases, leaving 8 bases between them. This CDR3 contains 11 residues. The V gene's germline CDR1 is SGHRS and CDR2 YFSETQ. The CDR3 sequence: CASRVVDEQFF. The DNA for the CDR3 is TGCGCCAGCAGGGTTGTGGATGAGCAGTTCTTC.

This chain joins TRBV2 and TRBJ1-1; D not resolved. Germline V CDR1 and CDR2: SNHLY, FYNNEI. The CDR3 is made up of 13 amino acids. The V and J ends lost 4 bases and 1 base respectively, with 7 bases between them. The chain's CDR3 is CASSGPWNTEAFF. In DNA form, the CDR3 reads TGTGCCAGCAGTGGACCCTGGAACACTGAAGCTTTCTTT.

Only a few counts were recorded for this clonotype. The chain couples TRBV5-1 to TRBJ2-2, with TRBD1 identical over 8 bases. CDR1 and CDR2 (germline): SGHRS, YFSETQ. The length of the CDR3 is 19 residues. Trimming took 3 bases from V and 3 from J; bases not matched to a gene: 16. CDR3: CASSSRWPGQDDYTGELFF. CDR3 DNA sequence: TGCGCCAGCAGCTCCCGATGGCCGGGACAGGATGATTACACCGGGGAGCTGTTTTTT.

The CDR3 DNA follows: TGTGCCAGCAGTGGGGGATCAGGGAGGCAGCCCCAGCATTTT. This sequence encodes CASSGGSGRQPQHF. J is TRBJ1-5 and V is TRBV12-3 or TRBV12-4; weak D call: TRBD1 (5 bases). CDR3 length: 14 residues. V was trimmed by 5 bases and J by 7 bases, leaving 15 bases between them.

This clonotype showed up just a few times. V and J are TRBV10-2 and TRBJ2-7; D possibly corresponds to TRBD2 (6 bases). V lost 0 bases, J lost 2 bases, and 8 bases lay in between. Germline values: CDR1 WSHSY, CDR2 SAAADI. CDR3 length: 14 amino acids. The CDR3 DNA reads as TGCGCCAGCAGTGAGTCGGGCGGGGCCTACGAGCAGTACTTC. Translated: CASSESGGAYEQYF.

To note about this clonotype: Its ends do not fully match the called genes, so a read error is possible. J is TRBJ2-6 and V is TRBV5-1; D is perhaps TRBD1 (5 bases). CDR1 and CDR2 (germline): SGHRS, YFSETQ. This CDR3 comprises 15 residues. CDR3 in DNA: TGCGCCAGCAGCTCGGAACAGATTGGGGCCAACGTCCTGGCTTTC. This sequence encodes CASSSEQIGANVLAF.

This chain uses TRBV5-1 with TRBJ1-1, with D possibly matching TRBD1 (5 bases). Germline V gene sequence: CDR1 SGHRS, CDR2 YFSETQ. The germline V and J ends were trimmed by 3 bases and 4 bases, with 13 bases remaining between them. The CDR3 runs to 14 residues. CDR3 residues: CASSWGLGGTEAFF. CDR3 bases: TGCGCCAGCAGCTGGGGCCTGGGGGGCACTGAAGCTTTCTTT. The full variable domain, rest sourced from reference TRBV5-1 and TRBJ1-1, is KAGVTQTPRYLIKTRGQQVTLSCSPISGHRSVSWYQQTPGQGLQFLFEYFSETQRNKGNFPGRFSGRQFSNSRSEMNVSTLELGDSALYLCASSWGLGGTEAFFGQGTRLTVV.

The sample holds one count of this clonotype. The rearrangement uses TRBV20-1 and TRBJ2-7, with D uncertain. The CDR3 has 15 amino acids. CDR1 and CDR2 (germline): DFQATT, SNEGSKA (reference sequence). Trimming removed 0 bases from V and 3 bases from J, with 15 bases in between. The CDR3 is CSARDQRVSSYEQYF. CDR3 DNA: TGCAGTGCTAGAGATCAAAGGGTAAGCAGCTACGAGCAGTACTTC.

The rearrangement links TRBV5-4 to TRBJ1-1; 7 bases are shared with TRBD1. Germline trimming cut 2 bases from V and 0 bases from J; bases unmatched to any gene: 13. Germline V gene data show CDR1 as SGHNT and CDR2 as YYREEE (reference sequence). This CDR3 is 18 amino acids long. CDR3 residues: CASSLKGAYQMVNTEAFF. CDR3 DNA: TGTGCCAGCAGCTTAAAGGGGGCATACCAGATGGTGAACACTGAAGCTTTCTTT.

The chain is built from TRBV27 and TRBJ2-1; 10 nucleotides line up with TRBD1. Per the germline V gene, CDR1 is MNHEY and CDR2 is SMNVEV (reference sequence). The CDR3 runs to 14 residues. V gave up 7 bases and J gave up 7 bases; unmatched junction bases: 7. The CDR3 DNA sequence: TGTGCCAGCACTCGACAGGGGGCCAGGAATGAGCAGTTCTTC. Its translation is CASTRQGARNEQFF.